A selection of T cell receptor beta chains follows, all from one sample in a study of T cell responses to AZD1222 COVID-19 vaccine. Measured with immunoSEQ multiplex PCR; TCRdb has only the in-frame clones, and not every one. The table lists about 160,000 clones, around nine tenths of them singletons. This specimen was peripheral blood, taken 28 days after the second AZD1222 dose. Receptors originate from an adult who received the AZD1222 COVID-19 vaccine. CDR3s include the opening cysteine and the closing phenylalanine or tryptophan. The D gene is left open where the match is weak. Clone size appears in some rows only: once, few, many, or a class for an expanded clone.

TRBV7-9	.	TRBD1	TRBJ1-1	CASSLQDREAFF	TGTGCCAGCAGCTTACAGGACAGGGAAGCTTTCTTT
TRBV2	.	TRBD2	TRBJ2-1	CASSKPGLAVNEQFF	TGTGCCAGCAGTAAACCGGGACTAGCGGTCAATGAGCAGTTCTTC
TRBV19	.	.	TRBJ2-2	CASSTQGNTGELFF	TGTGCCAGTAGTACGCAGGGGAACACCGGGGAGCTGTTTTTT
TRBV27	.	TRBD2	TRBJ2-1	CASSPIKAGDGNEQFF	TGTGCCAGCAGTCCCATTAAAGCGGGAGATGGAAATGAGCAGTTCTTC
TRBV6-5	few	.	TRBJ1-2	CASSYLGRDSYGYTF	TGTGCCAGCAGTTACTTGGGCAGAGATTCCTATGGCTACACCTTC
TRBV19	.	TRBD2	TRBJ2-5	CASSIVGGRARETQYF	TGTGCCAGTAGTATAGTTGGGGGGAGGGCCCGAGAGACCCAGTACTTC
TRBV18	.	.	TRBJ1-4	CASSAGLANEKLFF	TGTGCCAGCTCAGCAGGGTTGGCTAATGAAAAACTGTTTTTT
TRBV11-2	.	.	TRBJ1-2	CASSHTGGGGYTF	TGTGCCAGCAGCCATACTGGGGGAGGTGGCTACACCTTC
TRBV25-1	.	.	TRBJ2-5	CASSEAVQRETQYF	TGTGCCAGCAGTGAAGCGGTCCAGAGGGAGACCCAGTACTTC
TRBV28	.	.	TRBJ2-1	CASSLGLAGNEQFF	TGTGCCAGCAGTTTAGGTCTAGCTGGCAATGAGCAGTTCTTC
TRBV11-2	.	.	TRBJ2-3	CASSLVSDRFTDTQYF	TGTGCCAGCAGCTTAGTTTCGGACAGATTCACAGATACGCAGTATTTT
TRBV20-1	.	.	TRBJ1-2	CSASHRGGDYGYTF	TGCAGTGCTAGTCATCGCGGGGGGGACTATGGCTACACCTTC
TRBV3-1/TRBV3-2	.	.	TRBJ2-7	CASSPSTGRGSEQYF	TGTGCCAGCAGCCCGTCGACTGGCCGTGGGTCCGAGCAGTACTTC
TRBV2	.	.	TRBJ1-1	CASTPGTPEAFF	TGTGCCAGCACTCCTGGGACTCCTGAAGCTTTCTTT
TRBV5-5	.	.	TRBJ1-4	CASSWDLDDEKLFF	TGTGCCAGCAGCTGGGACCTCGACGATGAAAAACTGTTTTTT
TRBV19	.	.	TRBJ1-2	CASSISHGGSGYTF	TGTGCCAGTAGTATCTCTCATGGGGGGTCTGGCTACACCTTC
TRBV5-1	.	TRBD2	TRBJ2-5	CASSSGLAGGPGETQYF	TGCGCCAGCAGCTCCGGACTAGCGGGAGGGCCGGGAGAGACCCAGTACTTC
TRBV19	.	.	TRBJ1-1	CASSGQRGEVNTEAFF	TGTGCCAGTAGTGGGCAGCGGGGGGAGGTTAACACTGAAGCTTTCTTT
TRBV4-1	.	.	TRBJ1-1	CASSQEEGDGAFF	TGCGCCAGCAGCCAAGAGGAAGGTGATGGTGCTTTCTTT
TRBV21-1	.	.	TRBJ1-5	CASSKVVGGNQPQHF	TGTGCCAGCAGCAAAGTCGTGGGAGGCAATCAGCCCCAGCATTTT
TRBV18	.	TRBD1	TRBJ2-7	CASSPQLRTGASEQYF	TGTGCCAGCTCACCTCAGTTAAGGACAGGGGCGTCCGAGCAGTACTTC
TRBV7-8	.	TRBD1	TRBJ2-7	CASSSSTGGLIHEQYF	TGTGCCAGCAGCTCATCAACAGGGGGCCTTATTCACGAGCAGTACTTC
TRBV15	.	TRBD1	TRBJ2-3	CATSRPGQEITDTQYF	TGTGCCACCAGCAGACCAGGACAGGAGATCACAGATACGCAGTATTTT
TRBV6-5	.	TRBD2	TRBJ2-1	CASIASGAWDEQFF	TGTGCCAGCATTGCTAGCGGGGCCTGGGATGAGCAGTTCTTC
TRBV5-1	.	.	TRBJ1-2	CASSPEGGAYYGYTF	TGCGCCAGCAGCCCGGAGGGAGGGGCGTACTATGGCTACACCTTC
TRBV5-4	.	.	TRBJ2-3	CASSLGWGSNTDTQYF	TGTGCCAGCAGCTTAGGATGGGGGAGCAACACAGATACGCAGTATTTT
TRBV19	.	.	TRBJ1-4	CASSTSGITNEKLFF	TGTGCCAGTAGTACCTCAGGGATAACTAATGAAAAACTGTTTTTT
TRBV7-9	.	.	TRBJ2-3	CASSLGTGHLQTQYF	TGTGCCAGCAGCTTAGGGACGGGACACCTGCAGACGCAGTATTTT
TRBV28	.	TRBD2	TRBJ2-7	CASSLSSGRGEQYF	TGTGCCAGCAGTTTGAGTAGCGGGAGAGGCGAGCAGTACTTC
TRBV27	once	.	TRBJ1-6	CASSFQIGAGYSSPLHF	TGTGCCAGCAGTTTCCAGATAGGAGCAGGGTATTCTTCACCCCTCCACTTT
TRBV29-1	.	TRBD1	TRBJ2-3	CSAASDRLEDTQYF	TGCAGCGCCGCTTCGGACAGGTTGGAAGATACGCAGTATTTT
TRBV10-3	.	TRBD2	TRBJ2-1	CAISESGLANEQFF	TGTGCCATCAGTGAGTCAGGACTAGCGAATGAGCAGTTCTTC
TRBV28	.	.	TRBJ1-2	CASSFTGSLYGYTF	TGTGCCAGCAGTTTCACAGGGTCCCTCTATGGCTACACCTTC
TRBV25-1	.	TRBD1	TRBJ1-1	CASSEQGEYTEAFF	TGTGCCAGCAGTGAGCAGGGGGAGTACACTGAAGCTTTCTTT
TRBV19	.	TRBD1	TRBJ1-1	CATNPGGLNTEAFF	TGTGCCACTAACCCAGGGGGTCTAAACACTGAAGCTTTCTTT
TRBV10-3	.	.	TRBJ1-2	CAISGEGGRFYTF	TGTGCCATCAGTGGGGAGGGGGGGCGGTTCTACACCTTC
TRBV14	.	TRBD1	TRBJ1-2	CASSQEGQGTNYGYTF	TGTGCCAGCAGCCAAGAGGGACAGGGGACTAACTATGGCTACACCTTC
TRBV30	.	.	TRBJ2-6	CAWRGQLGSGANVLTF	TGTGCCTGGAGAGGACAGCTAGGCTCTGGGGCCAACGTCCTGACTTTC
TRBV7-9	.	TRBD1	TRBJ1-6	CASSQIGQGNSPLHF	TGTGCCAGCAGCCAAATCGGACAGGGCAATTCACCCCTCCACTTT